This T cell receptor beta chain is drawn from a study of CD8 T cells in ankylosing spondylitis. Study-wide results and caveats: Matched ankylosing spondylitis synovial fluid reportedly showed significant enrichment of disease-linked clones. Disease-linked clones bore a CD8+ phenotype and were relatively rare in peripheral blood. It appeared that ankylosing spondylitis blood was characterized by a TCR beta motif of about 8 highly homologous variants.

A few counts support this clonotype. Its antigen is currently unknown. It was by quantitative 5'-RACE with molecular barcodes that TCR beta libraries were made. TCRdb independently ran MiXCR on the 5' RACE reads; one entry per CDR3 protein. The sample consists of about 500,000 distinct CDR3 sequences, approximately 5.3% of them appearing once. Losses at the gene ends were 5 bases for V and 4 bases for J; bases not matched to a gene: 21. The CDR3 spans 19 residues. Germline CDR1 DFQATT, CDR2 SNEGSKA (reference sequence). The source is a male donor with ankylosing spondylitis. The rearrangement links TRBV20-1 to TRBJ2-7; 12 bases are a match to TRBD2. Input material: blood, either unsorted or a sorted T cell fraction (not recorded which). The CDR3 loop reads CSAFHLARLAGAPGYEQYF. In DNA form, the CDR3 reads TGCAGTGCTTTCCACCTCGCCCGACTAGCGGGAGCTCCTGGGTACGAGCAGTACTTC.